The entry below gives a single T cell receptor (beta chain) sequence along with its context. The target antigen is unknown. This entry belongs to a study of T cell clonotyping in hematopoietic cell transplantation. Study-level results: Cells were unsorted, so CD4 and CD8 contributions were not separated. Graft donor and pretransplant recipient Inverse Simpson Index values predicted broader posttransplant TCR diversity.

Trimming cost V 1 base and J 0 bases, with 7 bases left between them. Germline assignment: CDR1 SGHAT and CDR2 FQDESV (reference sequence). The CDR3 extends over 14 amino acids. Method: immunoSEQ multiplex PCR; TCRdb's copy keeps in-frame clones and lacks some. The sample contains more than 4,500 clones, just over 90% of which appear only once. The sample consisted of peripheral blood mononuclear cells, taken 100 days after allogeneic stem cell transplant. The chain joins TRBV11-1 to TRBJ2-7; D tentatively fits TRBD1 or TRBD2 (5 bases each). The clonotype originates from a female patient aged 45 to 65 who had an allogeneic stem cell transplant from a related donor, so the T cells may come from the graft donor. Some clones in this sample may be carry-over from other donors' samples. The CDR3 DNA reads TGTGCCAGCAGCTTAGATGGGACCTCCTACGAGCAGTACTTC. It specifies CASSLDGTSYEQYF.